Listed here are 2 T cell receptor beta chains from one sample, sequenced in a study of blood T cell repertoires in COVID-19. Sequenced by immunoSEQ multiplex PCR; TCRdb stores in-frame clones only, minus some. The table has roughly 59,000 clones, more than 60% seen once. Sequencing input: peripheral blood. All receptors derive from a human donor in a cohort sampled during active COVID-19.

The V gene is TRBV18, the J gene TRBJ1-4, with D unresolved. The CDR3 covers 17 residues. Trimming pared 4 bases from V and 0 bases from J, leaving 15 bases between. CDR1 and CDR2 (germline): KGHSH, LQKENI. The CDR3, as DNA: TGTGCCAGCTCACTTCGGAGGGCAACTACAACTAATGAAAAACTGTTTTTT. It yields the protein CASSLRRATTTNEKLFF.

For the CDR3, the DNA is TGTGCCAGTAAGGACAGGAACACTGAAGCTTTCTTT. It is translated as CASKDRNTEAFF. The rearrangement links TRBV19 to TRBJ1-1, with D possibly being TRBD1 (6 bases). V was cut by 7 bases and J by 1 base, with 7 bases left in between. This CDR3 comprises 12 residues. Germline V CDR1 and CDR2: LNHDA, SQIVND (reference sequence).